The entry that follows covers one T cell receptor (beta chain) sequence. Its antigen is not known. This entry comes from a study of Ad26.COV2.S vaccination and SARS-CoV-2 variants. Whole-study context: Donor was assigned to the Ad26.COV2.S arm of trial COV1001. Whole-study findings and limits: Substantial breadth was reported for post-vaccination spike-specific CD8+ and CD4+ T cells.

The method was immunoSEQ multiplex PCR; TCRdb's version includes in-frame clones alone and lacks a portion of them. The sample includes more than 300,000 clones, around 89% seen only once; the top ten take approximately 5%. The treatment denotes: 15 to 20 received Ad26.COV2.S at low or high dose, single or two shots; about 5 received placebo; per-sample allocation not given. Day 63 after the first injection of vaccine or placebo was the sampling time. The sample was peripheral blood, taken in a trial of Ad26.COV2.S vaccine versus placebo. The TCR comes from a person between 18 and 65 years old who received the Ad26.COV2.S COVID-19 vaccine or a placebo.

The CDR3 DNA follows: TGTGCCACCAGCAGAGATCCTGGAACAACAGGCGAGCAGTACTTC. Residues: CATSRDPGTTGEQYF. This chain joins TRBV15 and TRBJ2-7, with D perhaps matching TRBD1 (5 bases). The CDR3 extends over 15 amino acids. The V gene lost 0 bases and the J gene lost 6 bases, with 15 bases spanning the gap. Germline loops: CDR1 LNHNV, CDR2 YYDKDF (reference sequence).